This T cell receptor beta chain stems from a study of blood T cell repertoires in COVID-19. Study-level information: Samples came from the United States, Italy and Spain, spanning acute and convalescent COVID-19.

TCRdb's copy holds only in-frame clones and misses some; the assay was immunoSEQ multiplex PCR. The sample includes around 190,000 clones, around 81% of them seen just once. Seattle patients were enrolled during active infection and followed longitudinally. From germline, CDR1 is WNHNN and CDR2 SYGVQD (reference sequence). The CDR3 totals 21 residues. Trimming took 0 bases from V and 2 from J; bases not matched to a gene: 15. This rearrangement joins TRBV10-1 to TRBJ2-5; the match to TRBD2 covers 13 bases. Sequenced material: peripheral blood. This receptor was identified in a woman in her thirties or forties with COVID-19, enrolled during active disease. The CDR3 DNA reads TGCGCCAGCAGTGAGTCTTTGGGGTCCGGGACTAGCGGGGCCGAACAAGAGACCCAGTACTTC. Amino acids: CASSESLGSGTSGAEQETQYF.